This T cell receptor (beta chain) was profiled in a study of blood T cells in healthy people across ages. There are 13 residues in the CDR3. The germline V and J ends were trimmed by 6 bases and 6 bases, with 13 bases remaining between them. Germline CDR1 and CDR2: SEHNR and FQNEAQ (reference sequence). A sample-barcoded 5' primer and a J-beta primer mix were used in a second PCR of roughly 7 to 11 cycles. TCRdb independently ran MiXCR on the 5' RACE reads; one entry per CDR3 protein. The sample yields 600,000 or so distinct CDR3 sequences, roughly 30% seen once. In its sample, this clonotype was seen a few times. Drawn from each donor were 7.5 to 10 milliliters of peripheral blood.

Sequencing was performed on blood. V gene TRBV7-9 combines with J gene TRBJ2-3; D possibly matches TRBD1 or TRBD2 (5 bases each). This clonotype was sampled from an elderly woman in good health. Here the CDR3 reads CASSGFGADTQYF. CDR3 sequence (DNA): TGTGCCAGCAGTGGTTTCGGGGCGGATACGCAGTATTTT.